The 8 T cell receptor beta chains below come from one sample, sequenced in a study of cytomegalovirus exposure and HLA in healthy donors. Profiling relied on immunoSEQ multiplex PCR, and the TCRdb table lists in-frame clones only, not all of them. The repertoire has 150,000 to 200,000 clones, 80% to 90% of them found once; the top ten carry 2% to 2.5%. Specimen: PBMCs. These TCRs come from a young woman in good health and CMV-seronegative.

The rearrangement links TRBV2 to TRBJ2-3; TRBD2 aligns across 10 bases. The CDR3 runs 17 residues. Trimming at V came to 5 bases and at J to 6 bases, leaving 14 bases not matched to a gene. Germline CDR1 is SNHLY and CDR2 is FYNNEI. The CDR3 loop is CASSTRTSGSPRDTQYF. The CDR3 DNA follows: TGTGCCAGCAGTACCCGGACTAGCGGCTCCCCGAGGGATACGCAGTATTTT.

The V and J genes are TRBV4-1 and TRBJ2-5; D possibly corresponds to TRBD2 (6 bases). CDR1 and CDR2 from the germline V gene are MGHRA and YSYEKL. The CDR3 spans 14 residues. The germline V and J ends were trimmed by 3 bases and 3 bases, with 11 bases remaining between them. CDR3 sequence (DNA): TGCGCCAGCAGCCAGCCGGGACTTGAAGAGACCCAGTACTTC. Translating gives CASSQPGLEETQYF.

The CDR3, as DNA: TGTGCCAGTAGTATAGGGACTAGCGGGAGATTGAGCACAGATACGCAGTATTTT. It codes for CASSIGTSGRLSTDTQYF. V is TRBV19 and J is TRBJ2-3, with 13 nucleotides matching TRBD2. Unmatched junction bases numbered 4, after V lost 1 base and J lost 0 bases. The CDR3 covers 18 residues. Germline assignment: CDR1 LNHDA and CDR2 SQIVND (reference sequence).

The chain uses TRBV30 and TRBJ1-5; 9 bases line up with TRBD1. The CDR3 runs 15 residues. The V segment lost 3 bases and the J segment 5 bases; nucleotides outside the gene matches: 8. Germline loops: CDR1 GTSNPN, CDR2 SVGIG (reference sequence). The CDR3, as DNA: TGTGCCTGGAGCCACCGGGACAGGGTGGATCAGCCCCAGCATTTT. Its translation: CAWSHRDRVDQPQHF.

The V gene is TRBV11-2, the J gene TRBJ2-2, with D possibly TRBD2 on 5 matching bases. Germline values: CDR1 SGHAT, CDR2 FQNNGV. Deletions cut 3 bases from V and 5 bases from J, with 10 bases between. The CDR3 consists of 14 residues. The CDR3 loop is CASSFLRGTGELFF. CDR3 nucleotide sequence: TGTGCCAGCAGCTTCTTACGGGGTACCGGGGAGCTGTTTTTT.

Notes on this clone: No DNA is shown, since the ends of the CDR3 on it are uncertain; the CDR3 is the one TCRdb lists. V usage is TRBV27 and J usage is TRBJ2-2; TRBD1 reflects the table's D call only, with no check against the DNA. The CDR3 is made up of 16 amino acids, end residues included. CDR1 and CDR2 (germline): MNHEY, SMNVEV (reference sequence). The CDR3 is CASSSSTVTGTGELFF.

The chain joins TRBV19 to TRBJ2-7; no firm D call. V was pared by 2 bases and J by 3 bases, with 11 bases between. Germline CDR1 and CDR2: LNHDA and SQIVND (reference sequence). The CDR3 has 14 amino acids. CDR3 in DNA: TGTGCCAGTAGTATAAGAACTGACAACTACGAGCAGTACTTC. Protein sequence: CASSIRTDNYEQYF.

This clone was counted only a few times. J is TRBJ1-6 and V is TRBV10-3; no firm D call. There are 13 residues in the CDR3. The V and J ends lost 10 bases and 9 bases respectively, with 16 bases between them. CDR1 and CDR2 from the germline V gene are ENHRY and SYGVKD. The CDR3 DNA follows: TGTGCCACCTTAAGGGTAGAGGGTTCACCCCTCCACTTT. Its translation: CATLRVEGSPLHF.